Detailed here is one TCR beta chain. Its specificity is unknown. Method: immunoSEQ multiplex PCR; TCRdb's copy keeps in-frame clones and lacks some. The sample has about 120,000 clones; 85% to 90% are singletons. The CDR3 runs to 17 residues. Trimming cost V 5 bases and J 4 bases; bases outside gene matches: 16. Germline CDR1 reads SEHNR; CDR2 reads FQNEAQ (reference sequence). These data come from a study of T cell responses to AZD1222 COVID-19 vaccine. Study findings and constraints: Repertoire collection took place solely once the T cell response had peaked.

The source was peripheral blood, collected on day 0 of AZD1222 vaccination. The clonotype comes from an adult in good health. The genes are TRBV7-9 and TRBJ1-1; 7 positions agree with TRBD1. The DNA for the CDR3 is TGTGCCAGCAGCCAAATCGGGAGGGGGCTGGGTGCCACTGAAGCTTTCTTT. Translating it yields CASSQIGRGLGATEAFF.